This T cell receptor (beta chain) was sequenced during a study of cytomegalovirus exposure and HLA in healthy donors. 13 Jbeta primers and 60 Vbeta primers were used for the PCR. The table came from immunoSEQ multiplex PCR; TCRdb's copy has only in-frame clones and leaves some out. The sample shows tens of thousands of clones, about 88% of them seen only once. CDR1 is MDHEN, CDR2 SYDVKM, per germline. The V gene end was trimmed by 5 bases and the J gene end by 5 bases; junction bases not matched to a gene: 7. The CDR3 is made up of 15 amino acids. This clone was detected once. The V call is TRBV28, the J call TRBJ1-5; TRBD1 aligns across 9 bases. The origin of this receptor is a man younger than 30 in good health and CMV-seronegative. The sequenced material came from PBMCs. Written as DNA, the CDR3 is TGTGCCAGCAGTCTTACCGGGACAGGGTATCAGCCCCAGCATTTT. Protein sequence: CASSLTGTGYQPQHF.